A single sample is the source of the 32 T cell receptor beta chains below, sequenced in a study of shared clonotypes between healthy human individuals. Repertoires were generated with immunoSEQ multiplex PCR, while TCRdb's copy carries only in-frame clones and drops some. The sample includes fewer than 850,000 clones, 60% to 80% of them seen just once. The sequenced sample was memory CD4+ T cells sorted from blood. Stated subset: CD45RA-negative fraction. The receptors come from a young woman in good health.

This chain joins TRBV12-2 and TRBJ1-1. TRBV12-2 is a listed pseudogene. CDR3 length equals 17 residues. The CDR3 nucleotides are TGTGCAAGTCGCTTCGGGACGGTCCCTCGAATGAACACTGAAGCTTTCTTT. This translates into CASRFGTVPRMNTEAFF.

DNA of the CDR3: TGTGCCAGCAGCTTATCCTACCTAGCGGGCACTAGCACAGATACGCAGTATTTT. This encodes CASSLSYLAGTSTDTQYF. The chain combines TRBV11-2 with TRBJ2-3; TRBD2 matches at 8 bases. The J segment lost 0 bases and the V segment lost 2 bases, leaving 10 bases of the junction unmatched. Looked up from germline, CDR1 is SGHAT and CDR2 is FQNNGV. The CDR3 is 18 amino acids.

The V and J genes are TRBV28 and TRBJ2-7, with a weak D call TRBD1 (5 bases). Germline V gives CDR1 MDHEN, CDR2 SYDVKM. V lost 5 bases, J lost 6 bases, and 17 bases lay in between. This CDR3 contains 14 residues. In DNA, the CDR3 is TGTGCCAGCAGTCTCAGAAACGCTAGGGGCGAGCAGTACTTC. It encodes CASSLRNARGEQYF.

V is TRBV21-1 and J is TRBJ2-5. TRBV21-1 corresponds to a pseudogene. This CDR3 is built from 16 residues. The CDR3 is CASSKALAPRGETQYF. The CDR3 nucleotides read TGTGCCAGCAGCAAAGCGCTAGCGCCTAGGGGGGAGACCCAGTACTTC.

The table lists this clone with a few counts. V and J are TRBV7-9 and TRBJ2-7, with D possibly being TRBD2 (5 bases). Germline CDR1 SEHNR, CDR2 FQNEAQ (reference sequence). The CDR3 spans 13 residues. Trimming took off 8 bases at V and 3 bases at J, with 14 bases between the two ends. The CDR3 DNA follows: TGTGCCAGCCGGGGAACCTCGGGCTACGAGCAGTACTTC. It codes for CASRGTSGYEQYF.

The CDR3 DNA reads TGTGCCAGCAGCAATGCAGCTAACTATGGCTACACCTTC. Protein sequence: CASSNAANYGYTF. The gene calls are TRBV27 and TRBJ1-2; D call uncertain. CDR1 is MNHEY, CDR2 SMNVEV, per germline (reference sequence). Between the trimmed V and J ends, which lost 6 bases and 0 bases, there was a span of 8 bases. The CDR3 covers 13 residues.

The chain recombines TRBV5-1 with TRBJ1-4; D remains unclear. V lost 1 base and J 3 bases, leaving 13 bases between the germline ends. Germline loops: CDR1 SGHRS, CDR2 YFSETQ. The CDR3 length is 16 residues. For the CDR3, the DNA is TGCGCCAGCAGCTTGACTCCGGCAACTCCTAATGAAAAACTGTTTTTT. Its protein is CASSLTPATPNEKLFF.

V gene TRBV13 combines with J gene TRBJ2-7, with 11 bases aligning to TRBD2. Germline lookup yields CDR1 PRHDT and CDR2 FYEKMQ (reference sequence). J lost 3 bases, V lost 5 bases, and 12 bases had no gene match. This CDR3 spans 17 amino acids. As DNA, the CDR3 is TGTGCCAGCAGCCTTTGGGCTAGCGGGAGGACCAGCTACGAGCAGTACTTC. Amino acid sequence: CASSLWASGRTSYEQYF.

V is TRBV5-1 and J is TRBJ2-2, with D unclear. The V and J ends lost 3 bases and 1 base respectively, with 4 bases between them. The CDR3 is 13 amino acids. Germline V lookup: CDR1 SGHRS, CDR2 YFSETQ. The DNA of the CDR3 is TGCGCCAGCAGCTACTTGAACACCGGGGAGCTGTTTTTT. It codes for CASSYLNTGELFF.

In its sample, this clone was seen a few times. V and J are TRBV7-3 and TRBJ1-2; tentatively, D is TRBD1 (5 bases). The CDR3 consists of 13 residues. From germline, CDR1 is SGHTA and CDR2 FQGTGA. V was clipped by 5 bases and J by 8 bases, with 15 bases between them. CDR3 region: CASSPSGGNGYTF. The CDR3 region has the DNA TGTGCCAGCAGCCCCTCTGGGGGGAACGGCTACACCTTC.

This clone was seen a single time. The rearrangement uses TRBV13 and TRBJ2-5; the match to TRBD1 covers 7 bases. This CDR3 has 14 amino acids. The germline CDR1 and CDR2 sequences are PRHDT and FYEKMQ (reference sequence). With 6 bases clipped from V and 1 base from J, the junction kept 5 bases outside the gene matches. CDR3 loop: CASRQGTVQETQYF. The CDR3 DNA follows: TGTGCCAGCAGGCAGGGGACAGTCCAAGAGACCCAGTACTTC.

The chain employs TRBV10-2 and TRBJ2-1, with TRBD2 as a possible D gene (5 bases). V dropped 7 bases and J dropped 5 bases, with 12 bases sitting between them. Germline V gives CDR1 WSHSY, CDR2 SAAADI. The CDR3 covers 13 residues. DNA for the CDR3: TGCGCCAGCAAGGGAAGCGGACACAATGAGCAGTTCTTC. Translated, it gives CASKGSGHNEQFF.

Details on this clone: Mismatch with germline at one junction end may stem from a read error. This rearrangement joins TRBV19 to TRBJ1-5; no firm D call. Germline V gene sequence: CDR1 LNHDA, CDR2 SQIVND (reference sequence). The length of the CDR3 is 15 residues. DNA for the CDR3: TGTGCCAGTAGCCGCGCCGGATCGGCCAATCAGGCCCAGCATTTT. It translates to CASSRAGSANQAQHF.

The chain recombines TRBV14 with TRBJ2-1; 8 bases match TRBD1. Germline CDR1 is SGHDN and CDR2 is FVKESK. The CDR3 runs 17 residues. V trimming: 0 bases; J trimming: 6 bases; junction bases outside the gene matches: 10. The CDR3 region has the DNA TGTGCCAGCAGCCAAGATCTTTGGAGGACAGGGAGCAATGAGCAGTTCTTC. This translates into CASSQDLWRTGSNEQFF.

The rearrangement uses TRBV19 and TRBJ2-7; D unresolved. Germline loops: CDR1 LNHDA, CDR2 SQIVND (reference sequence). The CDR3 loop spans 15 amino acids. Trimming shortened V by 3 bases and J by 2 bases, and 14 bases separated the two germline ends. The CDR3: CASSIVSGATYEQYF. The CDR3 bases are TGTGCCAGTAGTATCGTTTCAGGAGCCACCTACGAGCAGTACTTC.

This rearrangement joins TRBV28 to TRBJ2-1, with D tentatively TRBD2 (6 bases). Between the trimmed V and J ends, which lost 6 bases and 9 bases, there was a span of 15 bases. CDR1 is MDHEN and CDR2 is SYDVKM in the germline V gene. The CDR3 consists of 13 residues. The CDR3 nucleotides read TGTGCCAGCAGCTACGATCTAGCGTCTGAGCAGTTCTTC. Residues: CASSYDLASEQFF.

This clone has a count of ten or more. The rearrangement links TRBV7-3 to TRBJ2-2; tentative D call: TRBD2 (6 bases). CDR1 SGHTA and CDR2 FQGTGA come from the germline V gene. The CDR3 spans 14 residues. Trimming stripped 6 bases from V and 7 bases from J, with 15 bases between. The CDR3 spells CASRPRLASGELFF. Here the CDR3 DNA reads TGTGCCAGCAGGCCGAGGCTAGCGAGCGGGGAGCTGTTTTTT.

The V and J genes are TRBV7-2 and TRBJ2-7; 11 bases are a match to TRBD2. J was trimmed by 4 bases and V by 1 base; bases with no gene match: 6. The length of the CDR3 is 16 residues. CDR1 SGHTA and CDR2 FQGNSA come from the germline V gene. CDR3 loop: CASSLDGASGRYEQYF. DNA for the CDR3: TGTGCCAGCAGCTTAGATGGTGCTAGCGGGAGGTACGAGCAGTACTTC.

The V gene is TRBV6-1, the J gene TRBJ1-5; a possible D gene is TRBD1 (6 bases). Looked up from germline, CDR1 is MNHNS and CDR2 is SASEGT. Between the trimmed V and J ends, which lost 5 bases and 2 bases, there was a span of 13 bases. CDR3 length: 15 residues. The CDR3 here is CASSTRQAGNQPQHF. As DNA, the CDR3 is TGTGCCAGCAGTACCCGACAGGCGGGCAATCAGCCCCAGCATTTT.

V usage is TRBV5-1 and J usage is TRBJ2-1; D unclear. This CDR3 is built from 11 residues. V lost 6 bases and J 3 bases, leaving 4 bases between the germline ends. Germline CDR1 and CDR2: SGHRS and YFSETQ. In DNA, the CDR3 is TGCGCCAGCATGAGCTACAATGAGCAGTTCTTC. This encodes CASMSYNEQFF.

The rearrangement joins TRBV5-6 to TRBJ1-5; D gene uncertain. CDR3 length equals 12 residues. With 0 bases removed from V and 2 bases from J, the gap between germline ends came to 0 bases. Germline-derived CDR1 and CDR2 are SGHDT and YYEEEE. As DNA, the CDR3 is TGTGCCAGCAGCTTGGGCAATCAGCCCCAGCATTTT. It specifies CASSLGNQPQHF.

This clone was detected many times. The chain has TRBV7-9 and TRBJ2-5; 9 bases fit TRBD2. Germline trimming cut 3 bases from V and 1 base from J; bases unmatched to any gene: 12. The CDR3 loop spans 18 amino acids. CDR1 and CDR2 from the germline V gene are SEHNR and FQNEAQ (reference sequence). The CDR3 spells CASSFRGGLAGFQETQYF. The CDR3 DNA follows: TGTGCCAGCAGCTTTCGGGGTGGGCTAGCGGGATTCCAAGAGACCCAGTACTTC.

This clone was recorded only once. V gene TRBV19 combines with J gene TRBJ2-1, with 8 bases lining up with TRBD2. The ends lost 9 bases at V and 4 bases at J; junction bases unmatched: 8. CDR1 and CDR2 (germline): LNHDA, SQIVND (reference sequence). The CDR3 has 14 residues. CDR3 protein: CASTRRGAYNEQFF. In DNA form, the CDR3 reads TGTGCCAGCACTAGGCGGGGGGCGTACAATGAGCAGTTCTTC.

V and J are TRBV21-1 and TRBJ1-4. TRBV21-1 is flagged as a pseudogene. CDR3 length: 15 residues. The CDR3, as DNA: TGTGCCAGCAGCAAAGTGAAAAGGGATCGGGAAAAACTGTTTTTT. This translates into CASSKVKRDREKLFF.

The chain employs TRBV4-2 and TRBJ1-2; D unclear. The length of the CDR3 is 11 residues. Germline V gene data show CDR1 as LGHNA and CDR2 as YNFKEQ. Trimming took off 2 bases at V and 7 bases at J, with 5 bases between the two ends. CDR3 sequence: CASSQFTGYTF. The CDR3 nucleotides are TGTGCCAGCAGCCAATTTACTGGCTACACCTTC.

This sequence joins TRBV19 and TRBJ2-7; TRBD1 matches 9 bases. Trimming at V came to 4 bases and at J to 1 base, leaving 2 bases not matched to a gene. Germline-derived CDR1 and CDR2 are LNHDA and SQIVND (reference sequence). CDR3 length equals 14 residues. This chain's CDR3 is CASSTGQGSYEQYF. CDR3 in DNA: TGTGCCAGTAGTACTGGACAGGGGTCCTACGAGCAGTACTTC.

About this clone itself: Other nucleotide sequences in the sample specify the same CDR3. The chain is built from TRBV5-1 and TRBJ2-3; TRBD2 matches at 11 bases. The germline V gene encodes CDR1 SGHRS and CDR2 YFSETQ. This CDR3 has 15 amino acids. The trim removed 4 bases at V and 3 bases at J, leaving 4 bases unmatched. The CDR3, as DNA: TGCGCCAGCAGCACCGGGACTAGCGGAACAGATACGCAGTATTTT. Translation gives CASSTGTSGTDTQYF.

This chain links TRBV25-1 with TRBJ1-2; D gene unclear. Germline V gives CDR1 MGHDK, CDR2 SYGVNS. The V end lost 2 bases, the J end lost 0 bases, and 13 bases lay between the germline ends. The CDR3 is 16 amino acids. The CDR3 sequence: CASSEISGFANYGYTF. As DNA, the CDR3 is TGTGCCAGCAGTGAAATCTCGGGGTTCGCTAACTATGGCTACACCTTC.

V usage is TRBV5-1 and J usage is TRBJ2-3; 12 bases line up with TRBD1. Trimming cost V 3 bases and J 6 bases; bases outside gene matches: 14. Germline assignment: CDR1 SGHRS and CDR2 YFSETQ. The CDR3 is made up of 18 amino acids. The CDR3 reads CASSSGTGGAVAGDTQYF. Written as DNA, the CDR3 is TGCGCCAGCAGCTCGGGGACAGGGGGCGCGGTCGCAGGGGATACGCAGTATTTT. Together with reference TRBV5-1 and TRBJ2-3, the CDR3 gives the full variable domain: KAGVTQTPRYLIKTRGQQVTLSCSPISGHRSVSWYQQTPGQGLQFLFEYFSETQRNKGNFPGRFSGRQFSNSRSEMNVSTLELGDSALYLCASSSGTGGAVAGDTQYFGPGTRLTVL.

This clone was seen repeatedly, ten times or more. This chain links TRBV14 with TRBJ2-7; 7 nucleotides line up with TRBD2. Looked up from germline, CDR1 is SGHDN and CDR2 is FVKESK. The length of the CDR3 is 14 residues. V lost 2 bases and J lost 5; bases outside the gene matches: 6. CDR3: CASSQLAEGNEQYF. The DNA for the CDR3 is TGTGCCAGCAGCCAACTAGCGGAGGGGAACGAGCAGTACTTC.

This sequence joins TRBV6-5 and TRBJ2-5, with TRBD2 matching 7 bases. The CDR3 runs to 13 residues. CDR1 is MNHEY, CDR2 SVGAGI, per germline. Trimming took 10 bases from V and 0 from J; bases not matched to a gene: 5. The CDR3 loop is CATGEGNQETQYF. DNA of the CDR3: TGTGCCACGGGGGAGGGGAACCAAGAGACCCAGTACTTC.

This chain links TRBV18 with TRBJ2-7, with 8 bases aligning to TRBD1. V dropped 3 bases and J dropped 6; count of bases not matched to a gene: 1. The germline V gene encodes CDR1 KGHSH and CDR2 LQKENI. The CDR3 loop spans 12 amino acids. The CDR3 is CASSPDRGEQYF. In nucleotides, the CDR3 is TGTGCCAGCTCACCCGACAGGGGCGAGCAGTACTTC.